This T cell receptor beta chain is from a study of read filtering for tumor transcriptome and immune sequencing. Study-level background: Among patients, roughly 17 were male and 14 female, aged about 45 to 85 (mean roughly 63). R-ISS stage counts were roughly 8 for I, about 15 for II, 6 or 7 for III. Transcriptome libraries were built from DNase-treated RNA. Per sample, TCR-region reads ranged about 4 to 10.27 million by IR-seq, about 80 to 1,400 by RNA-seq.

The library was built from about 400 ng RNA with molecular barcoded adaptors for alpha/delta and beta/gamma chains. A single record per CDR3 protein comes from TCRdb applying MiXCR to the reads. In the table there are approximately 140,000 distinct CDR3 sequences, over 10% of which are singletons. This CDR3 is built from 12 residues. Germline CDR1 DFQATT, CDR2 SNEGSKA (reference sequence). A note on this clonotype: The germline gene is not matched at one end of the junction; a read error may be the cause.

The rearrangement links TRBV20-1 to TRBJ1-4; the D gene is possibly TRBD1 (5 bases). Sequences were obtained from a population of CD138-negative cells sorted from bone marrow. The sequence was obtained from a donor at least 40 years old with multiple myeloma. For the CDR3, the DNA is TGCAGTGCTAGACCGCGGGGCGAAAGACTGTTTTTT. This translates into CSARPRGERLFF.